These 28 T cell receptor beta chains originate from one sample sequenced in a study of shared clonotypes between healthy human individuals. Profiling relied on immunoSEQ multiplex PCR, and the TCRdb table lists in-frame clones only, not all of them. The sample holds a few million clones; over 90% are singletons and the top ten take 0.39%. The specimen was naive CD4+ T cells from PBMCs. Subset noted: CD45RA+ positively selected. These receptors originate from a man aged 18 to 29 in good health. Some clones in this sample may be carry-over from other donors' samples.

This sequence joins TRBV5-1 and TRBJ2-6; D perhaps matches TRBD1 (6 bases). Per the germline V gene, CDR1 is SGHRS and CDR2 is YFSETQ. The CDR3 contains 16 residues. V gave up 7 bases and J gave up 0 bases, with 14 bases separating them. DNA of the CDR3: TGCGCCAGCGATCGGGACACCAGCTCTGGGGCCAACGTCCTGACTTTC. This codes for CASDRDTSSGANVLTF.

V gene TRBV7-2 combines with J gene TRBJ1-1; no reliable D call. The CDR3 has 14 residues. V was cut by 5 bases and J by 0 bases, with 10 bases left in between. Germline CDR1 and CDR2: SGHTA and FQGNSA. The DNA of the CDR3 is TGTGCCAGCAGCCCGGGAGTGGTGAACACTGAAGCTTTCTTT. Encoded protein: CASSPGVVNTEAFF.

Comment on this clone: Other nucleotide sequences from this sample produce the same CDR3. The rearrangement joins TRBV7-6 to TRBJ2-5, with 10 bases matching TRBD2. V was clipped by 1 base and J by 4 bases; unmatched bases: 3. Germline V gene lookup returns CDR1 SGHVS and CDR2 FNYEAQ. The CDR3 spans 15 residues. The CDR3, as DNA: TGTGCCAGCAGCTTAGGGCTAGCGGGAGTAGAGACCCAGTACTTC. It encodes CASSLGLAGVETQYF.

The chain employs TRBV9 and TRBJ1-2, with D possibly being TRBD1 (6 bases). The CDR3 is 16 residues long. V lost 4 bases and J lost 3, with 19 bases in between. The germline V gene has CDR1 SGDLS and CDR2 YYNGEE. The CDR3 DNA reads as TGTGCCAGCAGCTTGAGACAGGCCAGTACGGACTATGGCTACACCTTC. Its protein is CASSLRQASTDYGYTF.

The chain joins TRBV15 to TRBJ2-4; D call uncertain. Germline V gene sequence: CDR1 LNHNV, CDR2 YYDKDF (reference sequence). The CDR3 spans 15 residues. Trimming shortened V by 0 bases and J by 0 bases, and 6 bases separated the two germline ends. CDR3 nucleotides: TGTGCCACCAGCAGAGATAAGGTAGCCAAAAACATTCAGTACTTC. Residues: CATSRDKVAKNIQYF.

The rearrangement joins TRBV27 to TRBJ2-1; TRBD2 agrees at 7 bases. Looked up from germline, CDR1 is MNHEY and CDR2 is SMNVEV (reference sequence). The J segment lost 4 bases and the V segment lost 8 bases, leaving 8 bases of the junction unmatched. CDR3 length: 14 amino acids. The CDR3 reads CASARGGRYNEQFF. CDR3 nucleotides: TGTGCCAGCGCACGGGGCGGGAGATACAATGAGCAGTTCTTC.

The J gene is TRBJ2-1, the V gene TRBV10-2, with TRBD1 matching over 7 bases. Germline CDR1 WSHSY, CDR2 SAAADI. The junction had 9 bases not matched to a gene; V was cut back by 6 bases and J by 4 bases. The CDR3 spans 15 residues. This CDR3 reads CASRPPGQRYNEQFF. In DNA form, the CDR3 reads TGCGCCAGCAGACCTCCGGGACAGAGATACAATGAGCAGTTCTTC.

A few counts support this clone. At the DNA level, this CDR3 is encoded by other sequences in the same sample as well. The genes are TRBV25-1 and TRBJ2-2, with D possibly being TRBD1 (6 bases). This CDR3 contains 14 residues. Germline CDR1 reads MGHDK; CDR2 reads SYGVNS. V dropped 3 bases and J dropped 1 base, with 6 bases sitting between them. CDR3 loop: CASSDRGNTGELFF. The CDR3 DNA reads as TGTGCCAGCAGTGACAGGGGGAACACCGGGGAGCTGTTTTTT.

The CDR3 loop reads CASSDSGRGQYF. For the CDR3, the DNA is TGTGCCAGCAGCGACAGTGGGAGGGGGCAGTACTTC. The chain links TRBV6-6 to TRBJ2-7, with 7 bases matching TRBD2. The CDR3 consists of 12 residues. The germline V gene encodes CDR1 MNHNY and CDR2 SVGAGI (reference sequence). The V segment lost 6 bases and the J segment 9 bases; nucleotides outside the gene matches: 8.

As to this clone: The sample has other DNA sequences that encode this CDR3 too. The CDR3 coding sequence is TGCGCCAGCAGCTTGGGAGGCAACACTGAAGCTTTCTTT. Protein product: CASSLGGNTEAFF. The V gene is TRBV5-1, the J gene TRBJ1-1; no clear D. The CDR3 is made up of 13 amino acids. The germline CDR1 and CDR2 sequences are SGHRS and YFSETQ. Trimming left V 0 bases short and J 2 bases short, with 5 bases between.

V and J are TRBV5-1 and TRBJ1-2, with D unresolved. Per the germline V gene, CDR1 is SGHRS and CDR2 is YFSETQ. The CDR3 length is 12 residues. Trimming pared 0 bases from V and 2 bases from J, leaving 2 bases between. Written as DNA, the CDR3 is TGCGCCAGCAGCTTGGAAAACTATGGCTACACCTTC. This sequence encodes CASSLENYGYTF.

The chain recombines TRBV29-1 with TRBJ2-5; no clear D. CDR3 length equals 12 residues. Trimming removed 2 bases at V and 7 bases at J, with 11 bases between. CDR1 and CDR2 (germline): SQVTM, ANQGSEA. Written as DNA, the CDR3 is TGCAGCGTTGAAAATCAGGCGGTGACCCAGTACTTC. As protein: CSVENQAVTQYF.

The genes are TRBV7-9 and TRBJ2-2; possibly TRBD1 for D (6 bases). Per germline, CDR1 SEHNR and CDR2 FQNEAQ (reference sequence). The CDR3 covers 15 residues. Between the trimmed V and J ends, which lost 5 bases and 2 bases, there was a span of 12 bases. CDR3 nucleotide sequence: TGTGCCAGCAGCGGTAGACAGGCCAACACCGGGGAGCTGTTTTTT. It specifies CASSGRQANTGELFF.

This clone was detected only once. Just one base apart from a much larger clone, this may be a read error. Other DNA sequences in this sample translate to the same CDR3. This CDR3 reads CASSLDTEAFF. In nucleotides, the CDR3 is TGTGCCAGCAGCTTGGACACTGAAGCTTTCTTT. The J gene is TRBJ1-1, the V gene TRBV2, with D uncertain. V gave up 6 bases and J gave up 3 bases, with 5 bases separating them. Germline V CDR1 and CDR2: SNHLY, FYNNEI. The CDR3 is made up of 11 amino acids.

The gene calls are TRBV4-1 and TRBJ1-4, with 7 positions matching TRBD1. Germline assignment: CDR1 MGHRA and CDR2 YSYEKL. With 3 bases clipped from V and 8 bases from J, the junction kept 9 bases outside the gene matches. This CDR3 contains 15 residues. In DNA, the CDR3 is TGCGCCAGCAGCCAGACCCGGGACAGAAGAGAAAAACTGTTTTTT. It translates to CASSQTRDRREKLFF.

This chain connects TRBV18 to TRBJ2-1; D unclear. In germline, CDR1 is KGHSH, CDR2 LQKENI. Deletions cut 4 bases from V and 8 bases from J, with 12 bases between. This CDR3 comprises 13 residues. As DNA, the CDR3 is TGTGCCAGCTCACTACTAAGGGTGGATGAGCAGTTCTTC. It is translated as CASSLLRVDEQFF.

The CDR3 DNA follows: TGTGCCAGCAGCGCCCAGCGGGAGACCCAGTACTTC. Protein sequence: CASSAQRETQYF. The genes are TRBV7-2 and TRBJ2-5; tentatively, D is TRBD2 (5 bases). The CDR3 totals 12 residues. V dropped 5 bases and J dropped 5 bases, with 9 bases sitting between them. From germline, CDR1 is SGHTA and CDR2 FQGNSA. The variable domain in full, completed from reference TRBV7-2 and TRBJ2-5, reads GAGVSQSPSNKVTEKGKDVELRCDPISGHTALYWYRQSLGQGLEFLIYFQGNSAPDKSGLPSDRFSAERTGGSVSTLTIQRTQQEDSAVYLCASSAQRETQYFGPGTRLLVL.

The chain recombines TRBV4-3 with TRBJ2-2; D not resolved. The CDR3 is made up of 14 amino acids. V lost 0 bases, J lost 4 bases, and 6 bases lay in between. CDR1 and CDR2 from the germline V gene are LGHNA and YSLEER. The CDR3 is CASSQEELTGELFF. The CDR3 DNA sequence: TGCGCCAGCAGCCAAGAGGAGCTCACCGGGGAGCTGTTTTTT.

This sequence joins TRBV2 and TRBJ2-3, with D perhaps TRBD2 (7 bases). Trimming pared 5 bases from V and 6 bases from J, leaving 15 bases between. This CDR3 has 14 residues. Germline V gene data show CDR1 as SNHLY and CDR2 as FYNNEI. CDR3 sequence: CASSYSGGGDTQYF. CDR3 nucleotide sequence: TGTGCCAGCAGTTATTCGGGGGGCGGTGATACGCAGTATTTT. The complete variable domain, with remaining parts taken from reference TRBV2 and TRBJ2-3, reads EPEVTQTPSHQVTQMGQEVILRCVPISNHLYFYWYRQILGQKVEFLVSFYNNEISEKSEIFDDQFSVERPDGSNFTLKIRSTKLEDSAMYFCASSYSGGGDTQYFGPGTRLTVL.

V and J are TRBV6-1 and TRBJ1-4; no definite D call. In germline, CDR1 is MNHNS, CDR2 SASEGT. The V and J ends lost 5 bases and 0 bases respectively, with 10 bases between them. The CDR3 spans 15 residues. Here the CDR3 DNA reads TGTGCCAGCAGTAGAGCCGTTGCAACTAATGAAAAACTGTTTTTT. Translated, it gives CASSRAVATNEKLFF.

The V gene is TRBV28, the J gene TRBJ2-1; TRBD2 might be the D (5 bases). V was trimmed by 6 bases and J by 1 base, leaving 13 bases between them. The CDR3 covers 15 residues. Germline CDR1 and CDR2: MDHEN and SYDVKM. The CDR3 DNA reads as TGTGCCAGCAGCCTGGCGGGCAGATCCTACAATGAGCAGTTCTTC. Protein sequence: CASSLAGRSYNEQFF.

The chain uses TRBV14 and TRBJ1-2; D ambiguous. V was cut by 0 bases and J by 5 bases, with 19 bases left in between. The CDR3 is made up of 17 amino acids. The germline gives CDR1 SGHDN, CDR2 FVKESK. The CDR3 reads CASSQDSVNGRTYGYTF. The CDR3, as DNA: TGTGCCAGCAGCCAAGATTCCGTCAATGGACGGACTTATGGCTACACCTTC.

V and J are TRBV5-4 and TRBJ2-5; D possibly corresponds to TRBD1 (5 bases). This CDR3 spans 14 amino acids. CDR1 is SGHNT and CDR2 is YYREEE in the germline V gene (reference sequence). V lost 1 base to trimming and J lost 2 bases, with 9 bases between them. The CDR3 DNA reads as TGTGCCAGCAGCTTGAGTGCAGGGCAAGAGACCCAGTACTTC. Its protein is CASSLSAGQETQYF.

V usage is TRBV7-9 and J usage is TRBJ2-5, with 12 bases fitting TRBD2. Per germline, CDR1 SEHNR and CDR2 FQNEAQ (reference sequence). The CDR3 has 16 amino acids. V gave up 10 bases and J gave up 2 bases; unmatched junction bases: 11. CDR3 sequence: CATERRTSGMQETQYF. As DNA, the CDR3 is TGTGCCACCGAACGGAGGACTAGCGGGATGCAAGAGACCCAGTACTTC.

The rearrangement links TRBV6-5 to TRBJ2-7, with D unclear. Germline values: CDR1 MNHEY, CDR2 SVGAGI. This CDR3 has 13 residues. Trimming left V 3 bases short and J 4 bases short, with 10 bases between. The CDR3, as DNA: TGTGCCAGCAGTTATAATGACGCTTACGAGCAGTACTTC. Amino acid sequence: CASSYNDAYEQYF.

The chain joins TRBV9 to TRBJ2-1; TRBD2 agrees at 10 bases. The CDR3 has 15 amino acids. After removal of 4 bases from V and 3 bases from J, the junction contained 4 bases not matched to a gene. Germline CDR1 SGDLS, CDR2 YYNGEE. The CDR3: CASSFRTSGYNEQFF. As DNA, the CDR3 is TGTGCCAGCAGCTTCCGGACTAGCGGCTACAATGAGCAGTTCTTC.

The CDR3 spells CAWTESGGLPQHF. CDR3 DNA sequence: TGTGCCTGGACCGAATCCGGGGGGCTGCCCCAGCATTTT. V gene TRBV30 combines with J gene TRBJ1-5; tentatively, D is TRBD1 (6 bases). This CDR3 is built from 13 residues. Deletions cut 4 bases from V and 9 bases from J, with 16 bases between. The germline V gene has CDR1 GTSNPN and CDR2 SVGIG (reference sequence).

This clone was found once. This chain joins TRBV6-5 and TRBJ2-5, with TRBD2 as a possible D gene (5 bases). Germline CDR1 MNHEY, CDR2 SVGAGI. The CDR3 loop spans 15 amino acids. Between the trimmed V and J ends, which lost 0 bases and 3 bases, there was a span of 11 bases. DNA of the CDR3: TGTGCCAGCAGTTACTCGTCAAGAGCGGAAGAGACCCAGTACTTC. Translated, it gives CASSYSSRAEETQYF.